The 32 T cell receptor beta chains reported below all come from one sample, sequenced in a study of cytomegalovirus exposure and HLA in healthy donors. Assay used: immunoSEQ multiplex PCR; TCRdb lists only in-frame clones, some missing. The table has around 150,000 clones, roughly nine tenths seen once. The sequenced sample was PBMCs. The receptors shown here come from a woman aged 25-40 years in good health and CMV-seronegative.

This clone showed up just once. V usage is TRBV28 and J usage is TRBJ2-7, with 8 nucleotides matching TRBD1. Germline trimming cut 8 bases from V and 0 bases from J; bases unmatched to any gene: 6. CDR1 MDHEN and CDR2 SYDVKM come from the germline V gene. The length of the CDR3 is 14 residues. CDR3 bases: TGTGCCAGCGCTGACAGGGGCCTCTCCTACGAGCAGTACTTC. Encoded protein: CASADRGLSYEQYF.

This clone was seen only a few times. This chain joins TRBV7-3 and TRBJ2-1; tentatively, D is TRBD2 (6 bases). The CDR3 has 15 residues. Germline V lookup: CDR1 SGHTA, CDR2 FQGTGA. V was cut by 1 base and J by 7 bases, with 14 bases left in between. Written as DNA, the CDR3 is TGTGCCAGCAGCTTAAGTCTTGGAGGAGGGAATGAGCAGTTCTTC. Protein product: CASSLSLGGGNEQFF. Variable domain in full (rest from reference TRBV7-3 and TRBJ2-1): GAGVSQTPSNKVTEKGKYVELRCDPISGHTALYWYRQSLGQGPEFLIYFQGTGAADDSGLPNDRFFAVRPEGSVSTLKIQRTERGDSAVYLCASSLSLGGGNEQFFGPGTRLTVL.

The chain couples TRBV7-8 to TRBJ2-7; TRBD2 agrees at 8 bases. The CDR3 extends over 15 amino acids. CDR1 is SGHVS and CDR2 is FQNEAQ in the germline V gene. Trimming at V came to 7 bases and at J to 0 bases, leaving 8 bases not matched to a gene. The chain's CDR3 is CASTPGREASYEQYF. The CDR3 DNA is TGTGCCAGCACCCCCGGGCGGGAGGCCTCCTACGAGCAGTACTTC.

CDR3 coding DNA: TGCGCCAGCAGCTCACAGACAGGGGGAACTGAAGCTTTCTTT. Its translation is CASSSQTGGTEAFF. The genes are TRBV5-1 and TRBJ1-1, with TRBD1 matching 9 bases. With 3 bases clipped from V and 5 bases from J, the junction kept 5 bases outside the gene matches. This CDR3 region has 14 residues. Germline assignment: CDR1 SGHRS and CDR2 YFSETQ. The whole variable domain, remainder taken from reference TRBV5-1 and TRBJ1-1, is KAGVTQTPRYLIKTRGQQVTLSCSPISGHRSVSWYQQTPGQGLQFLFEYFSETQRNKGNFPGRFSGRQFSNSRSEMNVSTLELGDSALYLCASSSQTGGTEAFFGQGTRLTVV.

The chain employs TRBV14 and TRBJ2-7, with TRBD2 matching over 11 bases. The V gene's germline CDR1 is SGHDN and CDR2 FVKESK. The CDR3 length is 14 residues. V shed 5 bases and J 3 bases; nucleotides not matched to a gene: 3. Here the CDR3 DNA reads TGTGCCAGCAGCGCCCTAGCGGGAGGCTACGAGCAGTACTTC. Protein sequence: CASSALAGGYEQYF.

This chain uses TRBV2 with TRBJ1-1; D is perhaps TRBD1 (5 bases). CDR3 length: 11 amino acids. V shed 10 bases and J shed 11 bases, with 17 bases lying between them. Germline values: CDR1 SNHLY, CDR2 FYNNEI. The CDR3 region has the DNA TGTGCCAACGGCGGGGCTAATTTGGCTTTCTTT. Amino acid sequence: CANGGANLAFF.

This chain joins TRBV6-1 and TRBJ1-3; no reliable D call. The CDR3 is 16 residues long. Deletions cut 0 bases from V and 2 bases from J, with 11 bases between. CDR1 and CDR2 (germline): MNHNS, SASEGT. The CDR3 sequence: CASSEAGWGPGNTIYF. CDR3 bases: TGTGCCAGCAGTGAAGCGGGGTGGGGTCCTGGAAACACCATATATTTT.

The chain is built from TRBV29-1 and TRBJ2-2; D call uncertain. Deletions cut 2 bases from V and 7 bases from J, with 11 bases between. The CDR3 totals 13 residues. From germline, CDR1 is SQVTM and CDR2 ANQGSEA. The CDR3 spells CSVEKEVGGELFF. In DNA form, the CDR3 reads TGCAGCGTTGAAAAAGAGGTTGGCGGGGAGCTGTTTTTT.

The genes are TRBV27 and TRBJ1-5; 8 bases fit TRBD1. CDR1 is MNHEY, CDR2 SMNVEV, per germline (reference sequence). V lost 4 bases, J lost 4 bases, and 18 bases stayed unmatched. The CDR3 is made up of 19 amino acids. This chain's CDR3 is CASSSQLIPGQGPNQPQHF. DNA for the CDR3: TGTGCCAGCAGTTCTCAGCTAATCCCCGGACAGGGCCCTAATCAGCCCCAGCATTTT.

This rearrangement joins TRBV9 to TRBJ1-2, with TRBD1 as a possible D gene (6 bases). With 0 bases removed from V and 8 bases from J, the gap between germline ends came to 14 bases. Germline-derived CDR1 and CDR2 are SGDLS and YYNGEE. This CDR3 is 14 amino acids long. The CDR3 spells CASSVDGVGGGYTF. The CDR3 DNA reads TGTGCCAGCAGCGTAGATGGTGTTGGGGGCGGCTACACCTTC.

This clone showed up just a few times. The chain carries TRBV5-6 and TRBJ2-1; TRBD2 is a possible D gene (7 bases). Trimming cost V 4 bases and J 4 bases, with 12 bases left between them. CDR3 length: 14 amino acids. Germline V lookup: CDR1 SGHDT, CDR2 YYEEEE. As DNA, the CDR3 is TGTGCCAGCAGCCAGGGAGGGGGGTACAATGAGCAGTTCTTC. Its translation: CASSQGGGYNEQFF.

The V and J genes are TRBV19 and TRBJ1-6; perhaps TRBD1 as D (5 bases). CDR3 size: 15 residues. V lost 3 bases and J 6 bases, leaving 12 bases between the germline ends. Germline CDR1 LNHDA, CDR2 SQIVND (reference sequence). The CDR3 protein is CASSIQGSPNSPLHF. In nucleotides, the CDR3 is TGTGCCAGTAGTATCCAGGGATCTCCTAATTCACCCCTCCACTTT. Full variable domain (rest looked up from reference TRBV19 and TRBJ1-6): DGGITQSPKYLFRKEGQNVTLSCEQNLNHDAMYWYRQDPGQGLRLIYYSQIVNDFQKGDIAEGYSVSREKKESFPLTVTSAQKNPTAFYLCASSIQGSPNSPLHFGNGTRLTVT.

The chain has TRBV7-9 and TRBJ2-2; no clear D. CDR1 and CDR2 from the germline V gene are SEHNR and FQNEAQ (reference sequence). This CDR3 has 15 amino acids. The V end lost 2 bases, the J end lost 6 bases, and 13 bases lay between the germline ends. The CDR3, as DNA: TGTGCCAGCAGCTTAATACGCGGAAATCCCGGGGAGCTGTTTTTT. Amino acids: CASSLIRGNPGELFF.

The chain combines TRBV6-5 with TRBJ1-1, with D possibly being TRBD1 (5 bases). CDR1 and CDR2 (germline): MNHEY, SVGAGI. This CDR3 spans 15 amino acids. Between the trimmed V and J ends, which lost 8 bases and 1 base, there was a span of 17 bases. CDR3 sequence reads: CASYIAGKGNTEAFF. In DNA form, the CDR3 reads TGTGCCAGCTATATCGCAGGGAAGGGGAACACTGAAGCTTTCTTT.

CDR3 loop: CAWSTLRGLNTEAFF. The CDR3 DNA reads TGTGCCTGGAGTACCCTCCGAGGCCTGAACACTGAAGCTTTCTTT. This chain joins TRBV30 and TRBJ1-1; no definite D call. This CDR3 region has 15 residues. Trimming left V 2 bases short and J 0 bases short, with 13 bases between. Germline V CDR1 and CDR2: GTSNPN, SVGIG (reference sequence).

This clone was recorded a few times. This sequence joins TRBV19 and TRBJ2-5; D is ambiguous. Germline-derived CDR1 and CDR2 are LNHDA and SQIVND (reference sequence). The CDR3 consists of 13 residues. V shed 3 bases and J shed 1 base, with 6 bases lying between them. CDR3 sequence (DNA): TGTGCCAGTAGTATGGTAATCCAAGAGACCCAGTACTTC. This encodes CASSMVIQETQYF.

The chain recombines TRBV28 with TRBJ1-2; D unclear. The germline V and J ends were trimmed by 4 bases and 6 bases, with 15 bases remaining between them. The CDR3 totals 14 residues. Germline values: CDR1 MDHEN, CDR2 SYDVKM. CDR3: CASSSTGSTHGYTF. The CDR3 DNA is TGTGCCAGCAGTTCGACCGGATCCACCCATGGCTACACCTTC.

The DNA of the CDR3 is TGTGCCAGCAGTCCCCTGGCGAGCTCCTACAATGAGCAGTTCTTC. It encodes CASSPLASSYNEQFF. V usage is TRBV27 and J usage is TRBJ2-1; D is uncertain. Germline assignment: CDR1 MNHEY and CDR2 SMNVEV (reference sequence). The V gene lost 5 bases and the J gene lost 0 bases, with 11 bases spanning the gap. This CDR3 is built from 15 residues.

The chain couples TRBV29-1 to TRBJ2-2; the match to TRBD1 covers 8 bases. V lost 6 bases and J lost 7; bases outside the gene matches: 7. CDR3 length: 13 residues. Germline CDR1 reads SQVTM; CDR2 reads ANQGSEA. The CDR3 is CSVGTGEIGELFF. The CDR3 region has the DNA TGCAGCGTAGGGACAGGAGAAATCGGGGAGCTGTTTTTT.

This chain links TRBV5-4 with TRBJ2-7; possible D gene TRBD1, 5 bases. The V and J ends lost 5 bases and 3 bases respectively, with 15 bases between them. The CDR3 is made up of 14 amino acids. Germline CDR1 is SGHNT and CDR2 is YYREEE (reference sequence). The CDR3 spells CASRTPTDIYEQYF. CDR3 in DNA: TGTGCCAGCAGAACACCGACGGACATCTACGAGCAGTACTTC.

This clone was picked up one time. In DNA, the CDR3 is TGTGCCAGCAGTGTAGGGGGAGGAGAGACCCAGTACTTC. Amino acids: CASSVGGGETQYF. The J gene is TRBJ2-5, the V gene TRBV25-1, with D perhaps TRBD1 or TRBD2 (6 bases each). CDR3 length: 13 amino acids. V lost 4 bases and J lost 4, with 10 bases in between. Germline CDR1 MGHDK, CDR2 SYGVNS.

This clone showed up just once. The genes are TRBV4-1 and TRBJ1-5; D gene unclear. Germline CDR1 and CDR2: MGHRA and YSYEKL. V lost 5 bases, J lost 0 bases, and 17 bases lay in between. The CDR3 is 17 amino acids. The CDR3: CASSYLVEDYSNQPQHF. CDR3 nucleotides: TGCGCCAGCAGCTACCTGGTAGAGGACTATAGCAATCAGCCCCAGCATTTT.

The chain joins TRBV7-2 to TRBJ2-5, with 11 nucleotides matching TRBD2. Trimming at V came to 3 bases and at J to 2 bases, leaving 2 bases not matched to a gene. Germline values: CDR1 SGHTA, CDR2 FQGNSA. This CDR3 comprises 15 residues. In DNA, the CDR3 is TGTGCCAGCAGCTTTAGGACTAGCGGGCAAGAGACCCAGTACTTC. Encoded protein: CASSFRTSGQETQYF.

The chain joins TRBV18 to TRBJ1-5; no clear D gene. Germline assignment: CDR1 KGHSH and CDR2 LQKENI. The CDR3 is made up of 14 amino acids. V lost 6 bases to trimming and J lost 1 base, with 10 bases between them. The CDR3 loop reads CASSDQESNQPQHF. CDR3 nucleotide sequence: TGTGCCAGCTCGGATCAGGAGAGCAATCAGCCCCAGCATTTT. The variable domain in full, completed from reference TRBV18 and TRBJ1-5, reads NAGVMQNPRHLVRRRGQEARLRCSPMKGHSHVYWYRQLPEEGLKFMVYLQKENIIDESGMPKERFSAEFPKEGPSILRIQQVVRGDSAAYFCASSDQESNQPQHFGDGTRLSIL.

The chain employs TRBV10-3 and TRBJ1-1; 7 nucleotides match TRBD1. The junction had 15 bases not matched to a gene; V was cut back by 0 bases and J by 5 bases. CDR1 ENHRY and CDR2 SYGVKD come from the germline V gene. The CDR3 is 18 amino acids. The CDR3 is CAISESWGRGARQTEAFF. For the CDR3, the DNA is TGTGCCATCAGTGAGTCGTGGGGCAGGGGGGCGCGGCAGACTGAAGCTTTCTTT.

CDR3 sequence (DNA): TGTGCCAGCAGGAAACACGGGACATCTCCCTACGAGCAGTACTTC. Translation: CASRKHGTSPYEQYF. The chain uses TRBV13 and TRBJ2-7, with D possibly TRBD1 on 6 matching bases. The germline CDR1 and CDR2 sequences are PRHDT and FYEKMQ (reference sequence). The CDR3 runs 15 residues. V was trimmed by 6 bases and J by 2 bases, leaving 17 bases between them.

The chain links TRBV5-6 to TRBJ2-7; 10 bases agree with TRBD2. The V gene's germline CDR1 is SGHDT and CDR2 YYEEEE. Trimming removed 5 bases from V and 3 bases from J; junction bases left unmatched: 8. The CDR3 length is 15 residues. CDR3 bases: TGTGCCAGCAGACTTATGACTAGCGGGTTCTACGAGCAGTACTTC. Translation gives CASRLMTSGFYEQYF.

For the CDR3, the DNA is TGCGCCAGCAGTCAAGAGGGGTCCAGGGATATTATCGAGACCCAGTACTTC. As protein: CASSQEGSRDIIETQYF. The chain is built from TRBV23-1 and TRBJ2-5, with D perhaps being TRBD1 or TRBD2 (5 bases each). TRBV23-1 is known as an ORF, though its function is uncertain. The CDR3 contains 17 residues. V was pared by 2 bases and J by 5 bases, with 21 bases between.

This clone has only one observation. V is TRBV13 and J is TRBJ1-2; TRBD1 matches 8 bases. The CDR3 extends over 14 amino acids. J lost 4 bases, V lost 5 bases, and 6 bases had no gene match. The V gene's germline CDR1 is PRHDT and CDR2 FYEKMQ (reference sequence). The CDR3 DNA is TGTGCCAGCAGCCCTGGACAGGGCTCCTATGGCTACACCTTC. It yields the protein CASSPGQGSYGYTF.

The rearrangement links TRBV4-3 to TRBJ2-6, with D tentatively TRBD2 (6 bases). Germline V gene lookup returns CDR1 LGHNA and CDR2 YSLEER. Trimming left V 0 bases short and J 2 bases short, with 8 bases between. CDR3 size: 16 residues. In DNA, the CDR3 is TGCGCCAGCAGCCAAGAAGGCGGGACTGGGGCCAACGTCCTGACTTTC. Protein: CASSQEGGTGANVLTF.

This rearrangement joins TRBV6-5 to TRBJ2-1; D possibly uses TRBD1 or TRBD2 (5 bases each). The CDR3 totals 15 residues. Per germline, CDR1 MNHEY and CDR2 SVGAGI. V lost 2 bases and J lost 5, with 13 bases in between. The CDR3 is CASSYGRDPDNEQFF. The CDR3 nucleotides read TGTGCCAGCAGTTACGGTCGGGACCCCGACAATGAGCAGTTCTTC.

This clone was picked up one time. The rearrangement links TRBV6-1 to TRBJ2-7, with 7 positions matching TRBD1. The trim removed 3 bases at V and 6 bases at J, leaving 8 bases unmatched. Germline CDR1 is MNHNS and CDR2 is SASEGT. The CDR3 extends over 14 amino acids. The CDR3 DNA reads as TGTGCCAGCAGTGACACAGGGGACCCACTCGAGCAGTACTTC. Protein product: CASSDTGDPLEQYF.